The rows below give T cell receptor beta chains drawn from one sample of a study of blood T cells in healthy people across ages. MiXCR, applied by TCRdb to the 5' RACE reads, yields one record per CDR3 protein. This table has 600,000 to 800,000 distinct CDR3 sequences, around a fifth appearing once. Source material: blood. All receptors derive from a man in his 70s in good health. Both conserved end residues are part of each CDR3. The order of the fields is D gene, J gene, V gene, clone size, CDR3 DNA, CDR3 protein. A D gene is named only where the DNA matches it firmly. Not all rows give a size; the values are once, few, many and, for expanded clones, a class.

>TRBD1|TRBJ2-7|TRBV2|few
TGTGCCAGCAGAGAAACCGCCGGGACAGGGGTCTACGAGCAGTACTTC
CASRETAGTGVYEQYF
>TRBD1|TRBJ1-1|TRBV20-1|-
TGCAGTGCTAGGCAGAGGACAGGGAGCACTGAAGCTTTCTTT
CSARQRTGSTEAFF
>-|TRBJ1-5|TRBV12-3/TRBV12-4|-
TGTGCCAGCAACTTGGCCGGTCATCAGCCCCAGCATTTT
CASNLAGHQPQHF
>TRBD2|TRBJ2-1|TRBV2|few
TGTGCCAGCAGTCTAGGGACTAGCGGGAGTCGCAATGAGCAGTTCTTC
CASSLGTSGSRNEQFF
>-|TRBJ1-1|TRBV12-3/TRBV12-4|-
TGTGCCAGCAGTTTTTTAGCAAACACTGAAGCTTTCTTT
CASSFLANTEAFF
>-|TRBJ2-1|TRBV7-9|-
TGTGCCAGCAGCCCCCGGGGCGGGGACTACAATGAGCAGTTCTTC
CASSPRGGDYNEQFF
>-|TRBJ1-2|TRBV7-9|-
TGTGCCAGCAGCTTAGGGGGCGCTGGCTACACCTTC
CASSLGGAGYTF
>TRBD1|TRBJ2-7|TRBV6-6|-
TGTGCCAGCAGTACGTCCAGGGGGTTGACCGAGCAGTACTTC
CASSTSRGLTEQYF
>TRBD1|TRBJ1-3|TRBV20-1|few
TGCAGTGCTAGGTGGGCAGGGGGCAGAGACACCATATATTTT
CSARWAGGRDTIYF
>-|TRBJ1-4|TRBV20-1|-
TGCAGTGCTAGGGGCCTGGAAACTAATGAAAAACTGTTTTTT
CSARGLETNEKLFF
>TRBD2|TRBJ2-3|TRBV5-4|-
TGTGCCAGCAGCTTGGTAGGGACTAGCGGAAATAGCCCGACAGATACGCAGTATTTT
CASSLVGTSGNSPTDTQYF